The 7 T cell receptor beta chains listed next were all sequenced from one sample in a study of long-term antiretroviral therapy in people with HIV. With survey level as its setting, the immunoSEQ assay was v3.0. Sequenced by immunoSEQ multiplex PCR; TCRdb stores in-frame clones only, minus some. The table lists approximately 31,000 clones, approximately 97% of them singletons. The source was unsorted PBMCs, collected 6.9 years after starting antiretroviral therapy. These receptor sequences come from a man in his thirties or forties with HIV.

The genes are TRBV18 and TRBJ1-4, with D unresolved. The CDR3 has 16 amino acids. Germline loops: CDR1 KGHSH, CDR2 LQKENI. V lost 4 bases, J lost 4 bases, and 16 bases lay in between. CDR3 protein: CASSQNAEGYNEKLFF. CDR3 coding DNA: TGTGCCAGCTCACAAAACGCGGAAGGGTATAATGAAAAACTGTTTTTT.

J is TRBJ1-1 and V is TRBV30, with 8 bases matching TRBD1. In germline, CDR1 is GTSNPN, CDR2 SVGIG (reference sequence). Trimming removed 6 bases from V and 1 base from J; junction bases left unmatched: 4. The CDR3 extends over 13 amino acids. CDR3 sequence (DNA): TGTGCCTGCCAGGGGGCTTGGAACACTGAAGCTTTCTTT. Encoded protein: CACQGAWNTEAFF.

This chain joins TRBV13 and TRBJ2-3; D possibly uses TRBD1 or TRBD2 (6 bases each). Trimming pared 0 bases from V and 0 bases from J, leaving 7 bases between. The CDR3 has 15 amino acids. In germline, CDR1 is PRHDT, CDR2 FYEKMQ (reference sequence). CDR3 bases: TGTGCCAGCAGCTTAGGAGGGGGGAGCACAGATACGCAGTATTTT. It codes for CASSLGGGSTDTQYF.

Here the CDR3 reads CASSLAPGQSVQPQHF. In nucleotides, the CDR3 is TGTGCCAGCAGCTTAGCGCCAGGACAGTCGGTTCAGCCCCAGCATTTT. The V gene is TRBV7-2, the J gene TRBJ1-5; TRBD1 might be the D (6 bases). The CDR3 contains 16 residues. The germline CDR1 and CDR2 sequences are SGHTA and FQGNSA. Trimming removed 0 bases at V and 6 bases at J, with 15 bases between. Together with reference TRBV7-2 and TRBJ1-5, the CDR3 gives the full variable domain: GAGVSQSPSNKVTEKGKDVELRCDPISGHTALYWYRQSLGQGLEFLIYFQGNSAPDKSGLPSDRFSAERTGGSVSTLTIQRTQQEDSAVYLCASSLAPGQSVQPQHFGDGTRLSIL.

The chain combines TRBV21-1 with TRBJ2-2; no check of the table's D call, TRBD1, against the DNA was made. TRBV21-1 is flagged as a pseudogene. The CDR3 sequence is 20 residues long. The CDR3 region has the DNA TGTGCCAGCAGCGAGGTTGTGCAACCAGGGGAAATATGGAGAACCGGGGAGCTGTTTTTT. It codes for CASSEVVQPGEIWRTGELFF.

The CDR3 loop is CSVEEMNTEAFF. The CDR3 DNA is TGCAGCGTTGAGGAGATGAACACTGAAGCTTTCTTT. The genes are TRBV29-1 and TRBJ1-1; D unclear. The CDR3 is made up of 12 amino acids. The ends were cut back, 3 bases at V and 0 bases at J, with 5 bases in the middle. Per germline, CDR1 SQVTM and CDR2 ANQGSEA.

V gene TRBV9 combines with J gene TRBJ2-7; 8 bases agree with TRBD2. Looked up from germline, CDR1 is SGDLS and CDR2 is YYNGEE. This CDR3 spans 14 amino acids. Germline trimming cut 3 bases from V and 3 bases from J; bases unmatched to any gene: 5. DNA of the CDR3: TGTGCCAGCAGCGCGGGGGGGGTAGGCTACGAGCAGTACTTC. Residues: CASSAGGVGYEQYF. Supplemented by reference TRBV9 and TRBJ2-7, the full variable domain reads DSGVTQTPKHLITATGQRVTLRCSPRSGDLSVYWYQQSLDQGLQFLIQYYNGEERAKGNILERFSAQQFPDLHSELNLSSLELGDSALYFCASSAGGVGYEQYFGPGTRLTVT.